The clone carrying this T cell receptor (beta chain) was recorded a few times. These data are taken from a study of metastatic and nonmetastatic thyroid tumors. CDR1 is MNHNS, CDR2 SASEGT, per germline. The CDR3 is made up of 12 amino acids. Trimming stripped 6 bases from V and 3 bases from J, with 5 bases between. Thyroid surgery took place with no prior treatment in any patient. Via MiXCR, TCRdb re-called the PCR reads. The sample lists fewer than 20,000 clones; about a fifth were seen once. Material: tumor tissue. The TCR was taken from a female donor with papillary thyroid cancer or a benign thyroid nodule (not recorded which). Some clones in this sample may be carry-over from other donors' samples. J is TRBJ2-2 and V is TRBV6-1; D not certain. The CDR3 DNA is TGTGCCAGCAGGGCAGACACCGGGGAGCTGTTTTTT. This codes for CASRADTGELFF.